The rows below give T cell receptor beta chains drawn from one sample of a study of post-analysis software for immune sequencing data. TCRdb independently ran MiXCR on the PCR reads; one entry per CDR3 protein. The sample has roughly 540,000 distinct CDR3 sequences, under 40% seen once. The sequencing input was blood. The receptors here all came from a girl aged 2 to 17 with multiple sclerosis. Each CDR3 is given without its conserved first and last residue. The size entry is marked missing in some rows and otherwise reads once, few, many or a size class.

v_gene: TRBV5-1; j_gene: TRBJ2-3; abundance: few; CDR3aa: ASSPTETDTQY
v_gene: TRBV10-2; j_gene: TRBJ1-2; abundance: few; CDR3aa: ASSESADGYT
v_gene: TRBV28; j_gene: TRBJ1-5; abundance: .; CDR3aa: ASSLYLEWRSHGQPQH
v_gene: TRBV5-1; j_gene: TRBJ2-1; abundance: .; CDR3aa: ASSFDGNEQF
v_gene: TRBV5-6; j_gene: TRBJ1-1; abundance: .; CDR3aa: ASSSTGGTTEAF
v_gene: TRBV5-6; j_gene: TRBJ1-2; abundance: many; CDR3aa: ASSPGQGGYGYT
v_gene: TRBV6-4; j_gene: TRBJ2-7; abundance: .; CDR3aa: ASSVISGGYNEQY
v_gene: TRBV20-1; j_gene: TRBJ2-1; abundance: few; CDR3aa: SATNYGINMDEQF
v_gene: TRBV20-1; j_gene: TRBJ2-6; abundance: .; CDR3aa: SAREVGANVLT
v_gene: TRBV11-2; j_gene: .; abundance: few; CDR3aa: ASSSGASIAETQY
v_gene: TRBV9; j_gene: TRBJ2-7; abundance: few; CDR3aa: ASSALPTVTYEQY
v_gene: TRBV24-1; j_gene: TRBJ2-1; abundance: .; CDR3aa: ATATTPGQGGNEQF
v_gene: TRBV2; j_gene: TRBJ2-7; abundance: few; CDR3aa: ASRLQGSSYEQY
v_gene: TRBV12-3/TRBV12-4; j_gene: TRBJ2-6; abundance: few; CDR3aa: ASTQATGANVLT
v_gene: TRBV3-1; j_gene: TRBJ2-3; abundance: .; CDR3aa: ASSQEAGRYFGTQY
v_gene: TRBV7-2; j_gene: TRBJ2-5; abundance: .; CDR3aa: ASSLIGGGIQETQY
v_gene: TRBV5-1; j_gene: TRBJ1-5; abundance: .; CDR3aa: ASREFRRGQGSYSNQPQH
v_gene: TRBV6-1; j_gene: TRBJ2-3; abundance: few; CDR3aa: ASNRDPSTDTQY
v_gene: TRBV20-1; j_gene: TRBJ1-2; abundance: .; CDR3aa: SALGGNYGYT
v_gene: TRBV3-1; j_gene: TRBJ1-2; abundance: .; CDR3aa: ASSQVARPVAYGYT
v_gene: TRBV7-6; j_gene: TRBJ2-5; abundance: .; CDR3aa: ASSLIAGQAQY
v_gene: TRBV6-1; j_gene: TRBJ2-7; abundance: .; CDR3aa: ATVRWGIPYEQY
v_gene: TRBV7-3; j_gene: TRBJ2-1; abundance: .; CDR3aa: ATLDGAGGLGNEQF
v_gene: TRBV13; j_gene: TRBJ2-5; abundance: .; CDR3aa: ASSTGQGWGGQY
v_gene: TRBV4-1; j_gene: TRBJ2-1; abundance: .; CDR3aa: ASSQGKYSGGAFFSSYNEQF
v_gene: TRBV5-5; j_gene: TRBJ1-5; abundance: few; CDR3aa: ASSFHSGDNQPQH
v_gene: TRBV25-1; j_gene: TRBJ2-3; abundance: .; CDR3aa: ASSEFKFARGSLVADTQY
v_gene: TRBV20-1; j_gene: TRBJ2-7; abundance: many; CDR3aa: SARGKRRGESYEQY
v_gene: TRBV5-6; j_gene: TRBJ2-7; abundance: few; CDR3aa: ASSGPPVYEQY
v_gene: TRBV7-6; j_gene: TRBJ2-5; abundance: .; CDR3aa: ASSLDGGPQETQY
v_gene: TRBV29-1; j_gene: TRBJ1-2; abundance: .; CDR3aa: SGEVGTGGYT
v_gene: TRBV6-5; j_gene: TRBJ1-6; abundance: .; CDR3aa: ASHRTGGNSPLH
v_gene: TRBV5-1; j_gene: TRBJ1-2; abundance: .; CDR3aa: ASSLRAGVGYT
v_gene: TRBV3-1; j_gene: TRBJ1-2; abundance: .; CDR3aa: ASSLRDNYGYT
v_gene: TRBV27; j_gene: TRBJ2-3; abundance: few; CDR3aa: ASSLHGTRVIDTQY
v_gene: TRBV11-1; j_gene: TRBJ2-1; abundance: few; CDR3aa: ASSLAATGEPYNEQF